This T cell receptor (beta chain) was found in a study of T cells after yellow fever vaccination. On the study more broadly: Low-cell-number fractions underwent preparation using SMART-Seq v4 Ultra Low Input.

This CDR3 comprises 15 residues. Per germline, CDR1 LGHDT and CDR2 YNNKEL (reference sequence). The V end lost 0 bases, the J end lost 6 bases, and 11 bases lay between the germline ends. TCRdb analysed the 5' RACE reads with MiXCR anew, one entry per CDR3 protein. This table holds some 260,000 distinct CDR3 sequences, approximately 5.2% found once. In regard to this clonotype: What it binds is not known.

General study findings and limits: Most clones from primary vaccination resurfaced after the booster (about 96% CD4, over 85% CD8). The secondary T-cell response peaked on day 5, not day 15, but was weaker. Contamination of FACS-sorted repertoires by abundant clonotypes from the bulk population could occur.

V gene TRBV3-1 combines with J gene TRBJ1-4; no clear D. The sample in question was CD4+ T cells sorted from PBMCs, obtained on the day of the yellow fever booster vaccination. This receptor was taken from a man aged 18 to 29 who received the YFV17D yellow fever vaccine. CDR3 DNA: TGTGCCAGCAGCCAAGAAAGGAGAGTACATGAAAAACTGTTTTTT. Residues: CASSQERRVHEKLFF.